This T cell receptor (beta chain) was sequenced in a study of regulatory T cells in long-lasting Graves disease. Arm-PCR of CDR3 regions and iRepertoire HTBI primers were used to build TCR beta libraries. TCRdb re-analysed the multiplex PCR reads in MiXCR, keeping a single row per CDR3 protein. Of roughly 400,000 distinct CDR3 sequences in the sample, around 20% were seen once. Germline V gene lookup returns CDR1 MDHEN and CDR2 SYDVKM. The CDR3 consists of 12 residues. The V end was cut by 6 bases, the J end by 6 bases, with 11 bases between. The time point was: persistent/refractory GD, antithyroid drugs over 5 years with positive TRAb. RNA isolated from PBMCs was used to make the TCR library.

Sequencing was performed on peripheral blood mononuclear cells (PBMCs), taken when the disease was refractory, from a patient treated with antithyroid drugs. The gene calls are TRBV28 and TRBJ1-2; the D is unclear. This TCR came from a female donor with Graves disease. The CDR3: CASRSDGHGYTF. The DNA of the CDR3 is TGTGCCAGCAGGTCGGACGGCCATGGCTACACCTTC.